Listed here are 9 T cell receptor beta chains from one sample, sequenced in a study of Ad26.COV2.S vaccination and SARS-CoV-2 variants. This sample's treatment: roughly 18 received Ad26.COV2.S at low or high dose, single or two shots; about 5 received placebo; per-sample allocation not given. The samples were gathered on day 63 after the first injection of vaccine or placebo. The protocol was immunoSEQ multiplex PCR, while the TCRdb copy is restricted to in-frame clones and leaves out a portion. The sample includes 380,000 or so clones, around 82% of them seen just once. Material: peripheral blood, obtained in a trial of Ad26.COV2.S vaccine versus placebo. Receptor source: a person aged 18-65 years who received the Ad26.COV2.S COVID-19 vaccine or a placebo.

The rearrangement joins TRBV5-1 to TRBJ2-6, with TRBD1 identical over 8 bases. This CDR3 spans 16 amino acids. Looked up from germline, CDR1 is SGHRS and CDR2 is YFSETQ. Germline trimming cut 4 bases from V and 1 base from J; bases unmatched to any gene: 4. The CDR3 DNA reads TGCGCCAGCAGCCTGGGACAGGTGTCTGGGGCCAACGTCCTGACTTTC. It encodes CASSLGQVSGANVLTF.

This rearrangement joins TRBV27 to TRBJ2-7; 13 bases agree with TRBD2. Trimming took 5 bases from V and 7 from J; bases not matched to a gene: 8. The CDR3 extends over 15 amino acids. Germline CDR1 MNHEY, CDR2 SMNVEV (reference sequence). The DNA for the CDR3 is TGTGCCAGCAGTCCCGGACTAGCGGGAGTAAGAGAGCAGTACTTC. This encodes CASSPGLAGVREQYF.

CDR3 sequence: CAWSVTGGGPEAFF. DNA for the CDR3: TGTGCCTGGAGTGTAACAGGGGGCGGCCCTGAAGCTTTCTTT. The chain links TRBV30 to TRBJ1-1; 9 bases match TRBD1. J gave up 6 bases and V 0 bases, and 5 bases lay outside the gene matches. This CDR3 has 14 residues. CDR1 and CDR2 (germline): GTSNPN, SVGIG (reference sequence).

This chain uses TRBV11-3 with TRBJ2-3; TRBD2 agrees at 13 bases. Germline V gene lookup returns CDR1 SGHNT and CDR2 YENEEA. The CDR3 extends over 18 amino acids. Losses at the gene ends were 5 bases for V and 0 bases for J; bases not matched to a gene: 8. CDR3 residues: CASSPGTSGAPSTDTQYF. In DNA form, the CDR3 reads TGTGCCAGCAGCCCCGGGACTAGCGGGGCCCCTAGCACAGATACGCAGTATTTT.

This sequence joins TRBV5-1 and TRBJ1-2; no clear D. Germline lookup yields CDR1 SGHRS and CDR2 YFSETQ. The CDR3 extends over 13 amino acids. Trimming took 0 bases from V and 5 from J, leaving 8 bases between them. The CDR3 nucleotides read TGCGCCAGCAGCTTGGACAGATTGTATGGCTACACCTTC. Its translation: CASSLDRLYGYTF.

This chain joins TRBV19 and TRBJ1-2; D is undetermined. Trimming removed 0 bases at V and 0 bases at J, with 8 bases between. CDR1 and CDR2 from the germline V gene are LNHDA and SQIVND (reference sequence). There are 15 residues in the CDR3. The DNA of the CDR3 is TGTGCCAGTAGTATAGATACGACCCCTAACTATGGCTACACCTTC. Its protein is CASSIDTTPNYGYTF.

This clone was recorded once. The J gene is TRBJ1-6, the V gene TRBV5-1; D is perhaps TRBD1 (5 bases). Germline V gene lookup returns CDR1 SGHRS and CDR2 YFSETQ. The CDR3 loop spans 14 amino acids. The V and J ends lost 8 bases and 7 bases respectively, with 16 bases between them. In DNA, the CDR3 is TGCGCCAGATATATGGGGGGATCGAATTCACCCCTCCACTTT. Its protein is CARYMGGSNSPLHF.

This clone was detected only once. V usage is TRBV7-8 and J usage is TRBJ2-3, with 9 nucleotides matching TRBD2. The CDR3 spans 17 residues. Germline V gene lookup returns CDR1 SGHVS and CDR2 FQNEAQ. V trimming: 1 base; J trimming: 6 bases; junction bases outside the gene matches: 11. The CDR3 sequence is CASSLVQRGAGGDTQYF. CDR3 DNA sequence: TGTGCCAGCAGCTTAGTGCAGCGGGGGGCCGGTGGGGATACGCAGTATTTT.

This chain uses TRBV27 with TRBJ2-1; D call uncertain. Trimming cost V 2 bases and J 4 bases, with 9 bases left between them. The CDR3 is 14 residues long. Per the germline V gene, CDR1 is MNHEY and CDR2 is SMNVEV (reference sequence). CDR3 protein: CASSLEPGYNEQFF. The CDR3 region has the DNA TGTGCCAGCAGTTTAGAGCCCGGATACAATGAGCAGTTCTTC.